These 30 T cell receptor beta chains came from one sample sequenced in a study of cytomegalovirus exposure and HLA in healthy donors. The PCR employed 60 Vbeta primers together with 13 Jbeta primers. The table came from immunoSEQ multiplex PCR; TCRdb's copy has only in-frame clones and leaves some out. The sample shows about 140,000 clones, about 66% of them seen only once. Specimen: PBMCs. These receptors were collected from a male donor in good health and CMV-seronegative.

In its sample, this clone was seen a few times. The rearrangement links TRBV5-1 to TRBJ1-4; D remains unclear. This CDR3 is built from 15 residues. Looked up from germline, CDR1 is SGHRS and CDR2 is YFSETQ. V was trimmed by 4 bases and J by 8 bases, leaving 18 bases between them. The CDR3 region has the DNA TGCGCCAGCAGCGCCGGACCCCCGAGGGAGGAAAAACTGTTTTTT. This translates into CASSAGPPREEKLFF.

V and J are TRBV11-2 and TRBJ1-5, with 8 bases that match TRBD1. In germline, CDR1 is SGHAT, CDR2 FQNNGV. This CDR3 comprises 14 residues. Losses at the gene ends were 5 bases for V and 5 bases for J; bases not matched to a gene: 5. CDR3 nucleotides: TGTGCCAGCAGCCCGACAGGGGTACATCAGCCCCAGCATTTT. As protein: CASSPTGVHQPQHF.

This rearrangement joins TRBV6-5 to TRBJ2-7; 7 bases are shared with TRBD1. Germline V gives CDR1 MNHEY, CDR2 SVGAGI. The CDR3 has 15 amino acids. Unmatched junction bases numbered 11, after V lost 5 bases and J lost 4 bases. The CDR3 loop is CASSPEGAGEYEQYF. CDR3 DNA sequence: TGTGCCAGCAGTCCAGAGGGGGCAGGGGAGTACGAGCAGTACTTC.

The chain couples TRBV19 to TRBJ2-1; no clear D gene. In germline, CDR1 is LNHDA, CDR2 SQIVND (reference sequence). Trimming took 3 bases from V and 5 from J, leaving 11 bases between them. The CDR3 length is 14 residues. The CDR3 coding sequence is TGTGCCAGTAGTATGATACAGATCGACAATGAGCAGTTCTTC. This sequence encodes CASSMIQIDNEQFF. Drawing the rest from reference TRBV19 and TRBJ2-1, the complete variable domain is DGGITQSPKYLFRKEGQNVTLSCEQNLNHDAMYWYRQDPGQGLRLIYYSQIVNDFQKGDIAEGYSVSREKKESFPLTVTSAQKNPTAFYLCASSMIQIDNEQFFGPGTRLTVL.

This rearrangement joins TRBV29-1 to TRBJ1-6; D perhaps matches TRBD1 (6 bases). The V end lost 4 bases, the J end lost 7 bases, and 11 bases lay between the germline ends. The V gene's germline CDR1 is SQVTM and CDR2 ANQGSEA. The CDR3 runs 13 residues. CDR3 amino acids: CSVGQAPNSPLHF. For the CDR3, the DNA is TGCAGCGTTGGACAGGCACCGAATTCACCCCTCCACTTT.

The chain couples TRBV5-1 to TRBJ1-1; unclear D gene. Looked up from germline, CDR1 is SGHRS and CDR2 is YFSETQ. The V end was cut by 0 bases, the J end by 3 bases, with 21 bases between. The CDR3 is 18 amino acids. The CDR3 sequence is CASSLVNPGGLAHTEAFF. Written as DNA, the CDR3 is TGCGCCAGCAGCTTGGTTAATCCGGGAGGATTAGCGCACACTGAAGCTTTCTTT. The full variable domain, rest sourced from reference TRBV5-1 and TRBJ1-1, is KAGVTQTPRYLIKTRGQQVTLSCSPISGHRSVSWYQQTPGQGLQFLFEYFSETQRNKGNFPGRFSGRQFSNSRSEMNVSTLELGDSALYLCASSLVNPGGLAHTEAFFGQGTRLTVV.

The chain combines TRBV18 with TRBJ1-3; a weak D match, TRBD1 (6 bases). CDR3 length: 15 residues. Germline values: CDR1 KGHSH, CDR2 LQKENI. V was cut by 3 bases and J by 4 bases, with 13 bases left in between. The CDR3 region has the DNA TGTGCCAGCTCACCCATATCGGACAGCGGAAACACCATATATTTT. Encoded protein: CASSPISDSGNTIYF.

V gene TRBV29-1 combines with J gene TRBJ1-2, with TRBD1 matching over 7 bases. The V segment lost 6 bases and the J segment 8 bases; nucleotides outside the gene matches: 3. Germline lookup yields CDR1 SQVTM and CDR2 ANQGSEA. The CDR3 extends over 10 amino acids. The CDR3 is CSVQGDGYTF. The DNA of the CDR3 is TGCAGCGTCCAGGGGGACGGCTACACCTTC.

This clone was counted once. This sequence joins TRBV7-2 and TRBJ1-2; 9 positions match TRBD1. The germline V gene has CDR1 SGHTA and CDR2 FQGNSA. The CDR3 sequence is 13 residues long. V dropped 5 bases and J dropped 5; count of bases not matched to a gene: 3. The CDR3 protein is CASSQGQGYGYTF. For the CDR3, the DNA is TGTGCCAGCAGCCAGGGACAGGGTTATGGCTACACCTTC.

With regard to this clone: At the DNA level, this CDR3 is encoded by other sequences in the same sample as well. This sequence joins TRBV18 and TRBJ1-4, with a tentative D call TRBD1 (6 bases). V dropped 3 bases and J dropped 5 bases, with 7 bases sitting between them. Germline V gene sequence: CDR1 KGHSH, CDR2 LQKENI. This CDR3 is 13 amino acids long. Here the CDR3 DNA reads TGTGCCAGCTCACCGGGACAAAATGAAAAACTGTTTTTT. Amino acids: CASSPGQNEKLFF. The whole variable domain, remainder taken from reference TRBV18 and TRBJ1-4, is NAGVMQNPRHLVRRRGQEARLRCSPMKGHSHVYWYRQLPEEGLKFMVYLQKENIIDESGMPKERFSAEFPKEGPSILRIQQVVRGDSAAYFCASSPGQNEKLFFGSGTQLSVL.

The chain has TRBV5-1 and TRBJ2-3; TRBD2 might be the D (5 bases). V lost 0 bases and J lost 3, with 8 bases in between. The CDR3 covers 14 residues. Germline V gene sequence: CDR1 SGHRS, CDR2 YFSETQ. DNA for the CDR3: TGCGCCAGCAGCTTGGGTTGGGAGACAGATACGCAGTATTTT. This gives the protein CASSLGWETDTQYF.

The V and J genes are TRBV5-1 and TRBJ2-1, with 9 nucleotides matching TRBD2. With 0 bases clipped from V and 9 bases from J, the junction kept 16 bases outside the gene matches. The CDR3 consists of 18 residues. Germline V lookup: CDR1 SGHRS, CDR2 YFSETQ. The CDR3 region has the DNA TGCGCCAGCAGCTTGGGAGGCAGCGGGGGGCCTAAGTTGGTTGAGCAGTTCTTC. This codes for CASSLGGSGGPKLVEQFF.

CDR3 sequence: CAISVRQGGTEAFF. The CDR3, as DNA: TGTGCCATCAGTGTAAGACAGGGGGGTACTGAAGCTTTCTTT. The chain has TRBV10-3 and TRBJ1-1; TRBD1 matches at 9 bases. The germline V gene encodes CDR1 ENHRY and CDR2 SYGVKD. V dropped 4 bases and J dropped 5; count of bases not matched to a gene: 5. The CDR3 is made up of 14 amino acids.

This chain joins TRBV9 and TRBJ2-3; a possible D gene is TRBD2 (5 bases). The CDR3 has 17 residues. The V and J ends lost 0 bases and 2 bases respectively, with 16 bases between them. Germline CDR1 reads SGDLS; CDR2 reads YYNGEE. The CDR3 sequence: CASSVASRAQNTDTQYF. The CDR3 coding sequence is TGTGCCAGCAGCGTAGCGTCGCGGGCGCAGAACACAGATACGCAGTATTTT.

This chain connects TRBV7-2 to TRBJ1-2; no reliable D call. Germline V gene sequence: CDR1 SGHTA, CDR2 FQGNSA. This CDR3 region has 14 residues. The V and J ends lost 1 base and 0 bases respectively, with 6 bases between them. The CDR3 is CASSLDPANYGYTF. The CDR3 DNA sequence: TGTGCCAGCAGCTTAGATCCGGCTAACTATGGCTACACCTTC.

This rearrangement joins TRBV9 to TRBJ2-3, with a tentative D call TRBD1 (6 bases). Germline-derived CDR1 and CDR2 are SGDLS and YYNGEE. V lost 4 bases and J lost 3, with 30 bases in between. This CDR3 spans 20 amino acids. In nucleotides, the CDR3 is TGTGCCAGCAGCATAGGGATGCGTACGTCTCGGCCGAGGGGGACAGATACGCAGTATTTT. Encoded protein: CASSIGMRTSRPRGTDTQYF.

V usage is TRBV5-5 and J usage is TRBJ2-3, with 10 bases lining up with TRBD2. Germline CDR1 reads SGHKS; CDR2 reads YYEKEE (reference sequence). The V and J ends lost 3 bases and 4 bases, in that order; junction bases with no gene match: 5. The CDR3 runs 15 residues. The CDR3 DNA reads as TGTGCCAGCAGCTACACTAGCGGGGCCCCAGATACGCAGTATTTT. Translating it yields CASSYTSGAPDTQYF. Full variable domain (outside the CDR3, taken from reference TRBV5-5 and TRBJ2-3): DAGVTQSPTHLIKTRGQQVTLRCSPISGHKSVSWYQQVLGQGPQFIFQYYEKEERGRGNFPDRFSARQFPNYSSELNVNALLLGDSALYLCASSYTSGAPDTQYFGPGTRLTVL.

The rearrangement links TRBV2 to TRBJ2-1; maybe TRBD1 (6 bases). The germline V gene has CDR1 SNHLY and CDR2 FYNNEI. CDR3 length: 12 amino acids. V lost 6 bases to trimming and J lost 7 bases, with 10 bases between them. Here the CDR3 reads CASREDSNEQFF. CDR3 sequence (DNA): TGTGCCAGCAGGGAGGACAGTAATGAGCAGTTCTTC.

This sequence joins TRBV9 and TRBJ1-1; TRBD1 aligns across 7 bases. Germline CDR1 is SGDLS and CDR2 is YYNGEE. V gave up 4 bases and J gave up 5 bases; unmatched junction bases: 5. The CDR3 is 13 amino acids. CDR3 in DNA: TGTGCCAGCAGCTTAGGGGGCTGGACTGAAGCTTTCTTT. As protein: CASSLGGWTEAFF. The variable domain in full, completed from reference TRBV9 and TRBJ1-1, reads DSGVTQTPKHLITATGQRVTLRCSPRSGDLSVYWYQQSLDQGLQFLIQYYNGEERAKGNILERFSAQQFPDLHSELNLSSLELGDSALYFCASSLGGWTEAFFGQGTRLTVV.

This chain joins TRBV6-1 and TRBJ2-5; 7 bases are a match to TRBD2. The CDR3 has 14 residues. V lost 2 bases and J lost 5; bases outside the gene matches: 5. CDR1 is MNHNS and CDR2 is SASEGT in the germline V gene. As DNA, the CDR3 is TGTGCCAGCAGTGAAAGAATGGGGGGGGAGACCCAGTACTTC. It specifies CASSERMGGETQYF.

The chain recombines TRBV5-5 with TRBJ2-7; tentatively, D is TRBD1 (6 bases). V shed 3 bases and J shed 3 bases, with 16 bases lying between them. CDR3 size: 15 residues. Germline V gene sequence: CDR1 SGHKS, CDR2 YYEKEE (reference sequence). CDR3 nucleotides: TGTGCCAGCAGCTCCGCCAGGGGCCAGCACTACGAGCAGTACTTC. Its protein product is CASSSARGQHYEQYF.

V and J are TRBV7-2 and TRBJ2-7; D remains ambiguous. The CDR3 loop spans 14 amino acids. V was pared by 3 bases and J by 6 bases, with 15 bases between. Germline-derived CDR1 and CDR2 are SGHTA and FQGNSA. The CDR3 loop reads CASSLAVAISEQYF. The CDR3 nucleotides read TGTGCCAGCAGCTTGGCGGTGGCTATTTCCGAGCAGTACTTC.

V usage is TRBV5-1 and J usage is TRBJ2-5; 7 positions match TRBD1. The V segment lost 1 base and the J segment 5 bases; nucleotides outside the gene matches: 8. The germline CDR1 and CDR2 sequences are SGHRS and YFSETQ. The CDR3 length is 15 residues. The CDR3 is CASSLWQGELETQYF. The CDR3 nucleotides are TGCGCCAGCAGCTTGTGGCAGGGGGAGTTGGAGACCCAGTACTTC.

The V call is TRBV7-2, the J call TRBJ2-5; 8 bases match TRBD1. Per germline, CDR1 SGHTA and CDR2 FQGNSA. The V segment lost 5 bases and the J segment 4 bases; nucleotides outside the gene matches: 6. The CDR3 sequence is 14 residues long. The CDR3 DNA reads as TGTGCCAGCAGCCGACAGGGGACTGGAGAGACCCAGTACTTC. Residues: CASSRQGTGETQYF.

This CDR3 reads CASSSPGVSTDTQYF. DNA for the CDR3: TGTGCCAGCAGCTCCCCCGGGGTAAGCACAGATACGCAGTATTTT. This sequence joins TRBV7-9 and TRBJ2-3, with D possibly being TRBD2 (5 bases). The CDR3 contains 15 residues. Deletions cut 4 bases from V and 0 bases from J, with 11 bases between. Per the germline V gene, CDR1 is SEHNR and CDR2 is FQNEAQ (reference sequence).

V is TRBV4-1 and J is TRBJ2-5; tentative D call: TRBD1 (6 bases). The V gene lost 2 bases and the J gene lost 4 bases, with 11 bases spanning the gap. CDR3 length: 14 amino acids. Germline CDR1 and CDR2: MGHRA and YSYEKL. In DNA form, the CDR3 reads TGCGCCAGCAGCCAACCAGGGGAGCGAGAGACCCAGTACTTC. Protein sequence: CASSQPGERETQYF.

The table lists this clone with a count of one. The genes are TRBV28 and TRBJ1-5; 9 positions agree with TRBD1. CDR3 length: 15 amino acids. The V gene's germline CDR1 is MDHEN and CDR2 SYDVKM. Unmatched junction bases numbered 8, after V lost 3 bases and J lost 8 bases. CDR3 coding DNA: TGTGCCAGCAGTTTCTTACAGGGGGCAAGTGAGCCCCAGCATTTT. This codes for CASSFLQGASEPQHF.

The rearrangement uses TRBV2 and TRBJ2-2; 9 nucleotides match TRBD1. The germline V gene encodes CDR1 SNHLY and CDR2 FYNNEI. Trimming removed 4 bases from V and 4 bases from J; junction bases left unmatched: 1. The CDR3 consists of 14 residues. CDR3 bases: TGTGCCAGCAGTGGACAGGGGGGCACCGGGGAGCTGTTTTTT. It encodes CASSGQGGTGELFF.

The rearrangement links TRBV7-2 to TRBJ2-2; the match to TRBD2 covers 9 bases. Germline values: CDR1 SGHTA, CDR2 FQGNSA. The J segment lost 5 bases and the V segment lost 6 bases, leaving 7 bases of the junction unmatched. The CDR3 has 15 residues. The CDR3 DNA sequence: TGTGCCAGCAGTCGGACTAGCGATTCAACCGGGGAGCTGTTTTTT. It encodes CASSRTSDSTGELFF. Based on the CDR3 plus reference TRBV7-2 and TRBJ2-2, the full variable domain is GAGVSQSPSNKVTEKGKDVELRCDPISGHTALYWYRQSLGQGLEFLIYFQGNSAPDKSGLPSDRFSAERTGGSVSTLTIQRTQQEDSAVYLCASSRTSDSTGELFFGEGSRLTVL.

The chain uses TRBV6-1 and TRBJ1-2, with D maybe TRBD1 (5 bases). Germline V gene lookup returns CDR1 MNHNS and CDR2 SASEGT. With 3 bases removed from V and 4 bases from J, the gap between germline ends came to 18 bases. This CDR3 spans 16 amino acids. CDR3 in DNA: TGTGCCAGCAGTGACACCCCGACAGCGACCTCCTATGGCTACACCTTC. As protein: CASSDTPTATSYGYTF.